A selection of T cell receptor beta chains follows, all from one sample in a study of Ad26.COV2.S vaccination and SARS-CoV-2 variants. TCRdb's copy holds only in-frame clones and misses some; the assay was immunoSEQ multiplex PCR. The sample lists around 400,000 clones; 80% to 95% were seen once. Source: peripheral blood, taken in a trial of Ad26.COV2.S vaccine versus placebo. All receptors come from a person between 18 and 65 years old who received the Ad26.COV2.S COVID-19 vaccine or a placebo. CDR3s include the opening cysteine and the closing phenylalanine or tryptophan. Each record gives: D gene, J gene, clone size, V gene, CDR3 protein, CDR3 DNA. The D gene is left open where the match is weak. The size entry is marked missing in some rows and otherwise reads once, few, many or a size class.

D: TRBD2
J: TRBJ2-7
size: -
V: TRBV6-5
CDR3: CASRPGTSGSTEQYF
DNA: TGTGCCAGCAGGCCCGGGACTAGCGGGAGCACCGAGCAGTACTTC

D: -
J: TRBJ2-2
size: -
V: TRBV19
CDR3: CASSRAGWRTGELFF
DNA: TGTGCCAGTAGTAGGGCGGGATGGCGGACCGGGGAGCTGTTTTTT

D: TRBD1
J: TRBJ1-2
size: -
V: TRBV2
CDR3: CASSERDWDRSYGYTF
DNA: TGTGCCAGCAGTGAACGGGATTGGGACAGAAGCTATGGCTACACCTTC

D: -
J: TRBJ2-2
size: once
V: TRBV29-1
CDR3: CSVVAGGKLEAGELFF
DNA: TGCAGCGTTGTTGCAGGGGGGAAATTGGAGGCCGGGGAGCTGTTTTTT

D: -
J: TRBJ2-7
size: few
V: TRBV6-5
CDR3: CASRETATYEQYF
DNA: TGTGCCAGCAGGGAGACAGCCACCTACGAGCAGTACTTC

D: -
J: TRBJ2-1
size: -
V: TRBV5-4
CDR3: CASSSIKGGSYNEQFF
DNA: TGTGCCAGCAGCTCTATTAAGGGGGGATCCTACAATGAGCAGTTCTTC

D: TRBD2
J: TRBJ2-7
size: -
V: TRBV4-2
CDR3: CASSQSYGGTTLSYEQYF
DNA: TGTGCCAGCAGCCAATCCTATGGGGGGACTACCCTTTCCTACGAGCAGTACTTC

D: -
J: TRBJ1-1
size: -
V: TRBV5-1
CDR3: CASSFGNGNTEAFF
DNA: -

D: TRBD2
J: TRBJ2-1
size: -
V: TRBV7-9
CDR3: CASSRGGTSGRNEQFF
DNA: TGTGCCAGCAGCAGGGGTGGGACTAGCGGTCGCAATGAGCAGTTCTTC

D: TRBD2
J: TRBJ2-1
size: -
V: TRBV27
CDR3: CASSLLPPGLANYNEQFF
DNA: TGTGCCAGCAGTTTACTACCTCCGGGACTAGCGAACTACAATGAGCAGTTCTTC

D: -
J: TRBJ2-7
size: -
V: TRBV10-2
CDR3: CAGSDGVLGLGYF
DNA: TGCGCCGGCAGTGATGGTGTATTGGGCCTTGGGTACTTC

D: TRBD2
J: TRBJ2-1
size: -
V: TRBV29-1
CDR3: CSVTGLAGVDEQFF
DNA: TGCAGCGTGACTGGACTAGCGGGAGTCGATGAGCAGTTCTTC

D: -
J: TRBJ2-1
size: -
V: TRBV20-1
CDR3: CSASWRGRNEQFF
DNA: TGCAGTGCTAGTTGGAGGGGGCGGAATGAGCAGTTCTTC

D: -
J: TRBJ2-2
size: -
V: TRBV9
CDR3: CASSLSGRNTGELFF
DNA: TGTGCCAGCAGCCTCTCAGGGAGAAACACCGGGGAGCTGTTTTTT

D: TRBD1
J: TRBJ1-1
size: -
V: TRBV6-5
CDR3: CASRNWTGVSTEAFF
DNA: TGTGCCAGCAGAAATTGGACAGGGGTTTCGACTGAAGCTTTCTTT

D: -
J: TRBJ2-7
size: -
V: TRBV28
CDR3: CASTSHDRPYEQYF
DNA: TGTGCCAGCACATCACACGACCGGCCCTACGAGCAGTACTTC

D: -
J: TRBJ2-7
size: once
V: TRBV9
CDR3: CASSRQRSPYEQYF
DNA: TGTGCCAGCAGTAGACAGCGGAGCCCCTACGAGCAGTACTTC

D: TRBD2
J: TRBJ2-7
size: -
V: TRBV6-2/TRBV6-3
CDR3: CASSKMTSGTDEQYF
DNA: TGTGCCAGCAGTAAAATGACTAGCGGGACGGACGAGCAGTACTTC

D: -
J: TRBJ2-7
size: -
V: TRBV7-8
CDR3: CASRSTDNYEQYF
DNA: TGTGCCAGCAGATCGACTGATAACTACGAGCAGTACTTC

D: -
J: TRBJ2-5
size: -
V: TRBV19
CDR3: CASSRGLETQYF
DNA: TGTGCCAGTAGTAGAGGGTTGGAGACCCAGTACTTC

D: TRBD1
J: TRBJ2-6
size: -
V: TRBV29-1
CDR3: CSVVQGAIGANVLTF
DNA: TGCAGCGTTGTTCAGGGGGCTATTGGGGCCAACGTCCTGACTTTC

D: TRBD1
J: TRBJ2-1
size: -
V: TRBV3-1/TRBV3-2
CDR3: CASSLSSGTGNNEQFF
DNA: TGTGCCAGCAGCCTCTCCTCCGGGACAGGGAACAATGAGCAGTTCTTC

D: -
J: TRBJ2-3
size: -
V: TRBV24-1
CDR3: CATSDSFLSRRGTDTQYF
DNA: TGTGCCACCAGTGATTCCTTTTTATCGCGGAGGGGCACAGATACGCAGTATTTT

D: -
J: TRBJ2-1
size: -
V: TRBV6-5
CDR3: CASRTHRNEQFF
DNA: TGTGCCAGCAGAACCCACAGAAATGAGCAGTTCTTC

D: -
J: TRBJ1-2
size: once
V: TRBV28
CDR3: CASTALNYGYTF
DNA: TGTGCCAGCACAGCTCTTAACTATGGCTACACCTTC

D: -
J: TRBJ2-1
size: -
V: TRBV27
CDR3: CASGFLGYNEQFF
DNA: TGTGCCAGCGGATTTTTGGGGTACAATGAGCAGTTCTTC

D: -
J: TRBJ2-6
size: -
V: TRBV7-9
CDR3: CASSSSDSTDSGANVLTF
DNA: TGTGCCAGCAGCTCCTCCGACTCGACAGACTCTGGGGCCAACGTCCTGACTTTC

D: -
J: TRBJ2-6
size: -
V: TRBV30
CDR3: CAWRSKVRSGANVLTF
DNA: TGTGCCTGGAGGTCGAAGGTACGGTCTGGGGCCAACGTCCTGACTTTC